Below are 21 T cell receptor beta chains sequenced from a single sample in a study of blood T cell repertoires in COVID-19 (dated by TCRdb to the early 2020s). Libraries were constructed by the immunoSEQ multiplex PCR assay. TCRdb took this table from immuneACCESS and kept in-frame rearrangements with V and J called. Such tables lack part of the clones; where checked against another copy, unresolved V genes explain under half of the gap, and the rest is unexplained. This sample comprises 130,000 or so clones, about 83% of them detected only once. The ten largest clones take up about 5.4% of the sample. The sequencing sample was made of peripheral blood. These TCRs come from an elderly man with active or convalescent COVID-19.

The V and J genes are TRBV27 and TRBJ1-4; 9 bases map to TRBD1. Germline values: CDR1 MNHEY, CDR2 SMNVEV (reference sequence). The CDR3 consists of 14 residues. With 9 bases clipped from V and 8 bases from J, the junction kept 10 bases outside the gene matches. The CDR3 region is CASQSRDRDEKLFF. In nucleotides, the CDR3 is TGTGCCAGTCAAAGCCGGGACAGGGACGAAAAACTGTTTTTT.

The chain combines TRBV3-1 (or the pseudogene TRBV3-2) with TRBJ1-6, with D possibly being TRBD1 (6 bases). Germline CDR1 is LGHDT and CDR2 is YNNKEL (reference sequence). Trimming took off 1 base at V and 6 bases at J, with 10 bases between the two ends. The CDR3 is 15 residues long. This CDR3 reads CASSQAQGPNSPLHF. The CDR3 coding sequence is TGTGCCAGCAGCCAAGCACAGGGACCTAATTCACCCCTCCACTTT.

This chain connects TRBV11-2 to TRBJ2-5; 8 nucleotides align to TRBD2. Germline assignment: CDR1 SGHAT and CDR2 FQNNGV. Trimming took 5 bases from V and 2 from J; bases not matched to a gene: 10. This CDR3 is 16 amino acids long. The CDR3 loop is CASSPPPGGRQETQYF. Written as DNA, the CDR3 is TGTGCCAGCAGCCCCCCCCCGGGGGGGCGACAAGAGACCCAGTACTTC.

The table lists this clone with a few counts. The chain recombines TRBV11-2 with TRBJ2-1, with 11 nucleotides matching TRBD2. This CDR3 has 18 residues. The V segment lost 1 base and the J segment 7 bases; nucleotides outside the gene matches: 12. Germline V gene lookup returns CDR1 SGHAT and CDR2 FQNNGV. The CDR3 spells CASSLVLAGAAGKNEQFF. CDR3 coding DNA: TGTGCCAGCAGCTTAGTACTAGCGGGGGCGGCGGGGAAAAATGAGCAGTTCTTC. The variable domain in full, with the rest retrieved from reference TRBV11-2 and TRBJ2-1, is EAGVAQSPRYKIIEKRQSVAFWCNPISGHATLYWYQQILGQGPKLLIQFQNNGVVDDSQLPKDRFSAERLKGVDSTLKIQPAKLEDSAVYLCASSLVLAGAAGKNEQFFGPGTRLTVL.

This chain uses TRBV29-1 with TRBJ2-3; 10 bases line up with TRBD2. Germline V gene sequence: CDR1 SQVTM, CDR2 ANQGSEA. The junction had 9 bases not matched to a gene; V was cut back by 3 bases and J by 3 bases. The CDR3 extends over 16 amino acids. Written as DNA, the CDR3 is TGCAGCGTTGATGGATCGGCTAGCGGGGGAACAGATACGCAGTATTTT. Amino acids: CSVDGSASGGTDTQYF.

The CDR3 is CASSQVGRPTDTQYF. Here the CDR3 DNA reads TGTGCCAGCAGCCAAGTGGGGAGACCCACAGATACGCAGTATTTT. J is TRBJ2-3 and V is TRBV3-1 (or the pseudogene TRBV3-2), with a possible D match to TRBD2 (5 bases). The CDR3 consists of 15 residues. Germline-derived CDR1 and CDR2 are LGHDT and YNNKEL (reference sequence). Trimming cost V 1 base and J 2 bases, with 10 bases left between them.

This chain uses TRBV19 with TRBJ2-7, with D possibly being TRBD1 (6 bases). Germline CDR1 is LNHDA and CDR2 is SQIVND (reference sequence). This CDR3 is built from 16 residues. Trimming left V 3 bases short and J 1 base short, with 16 bases between. The CDR3 spells CASSISLDRFSYEQYF. CDR3 coding DNA: TGTGCCAGTAGTATCTCTCTCGACAGGTTTTCCTACGAGCAGTACTTC.

The V call is TRBV6-5, the J call TRBJ1-2; 9 positions agree with TRBD1. With 4 bases clipped from V and 5 bases from J, the junction kept 8 bases outside the gene matches. CDR3 length equals 15 residues. Germline CDR1 is MNHEY and CDR2 is SVGAGI. The CDR3 region is CASSSRQGVPYGYTF. DNA for the CDR3: TGTGCCAGCAGTTCCCGACAGGGGGTGCCTTATGGCTACACCTTC.

This rearrangement joins TRBV11-2 to TRBJ1-2; 8 bases match TRBD1. From germline, CDR1 is SGHAT and CDR2 FQNNGV. Trimming cost V 5 bases and J 3 bases; bases outside gene matches: 11. The CDR3 has 16 residues. This chain's CDR3 is CASSPSPTGAYYGYTF. In DNA, the CDR3 is TGTGCCAGCAGCCCAAGCCCGACAGGGGCCTACTATGGCTACACCTTC.

The sample holds a few counts of this clone. This chain connects TRBV19 to TRBJ2-7; D ambiguous. Germline CDR1 LNHDA, CDR2 SQIVND (reference sequence). This CDR3 comprises 13 residues. The V end lost 6 bases, the J end lost 0 bases, and 9 bases lay between the germline ends. The CDR3 protein is CASRNIASYEQYF. In DNA, the CDR3 is TGTGCCAGTAGGAACATAGCCTCCTACGAGCAGTACTTC. Full variable domain (missing parts from reference TRBV19 and TRBJ2-7): DGGITQSPKYLFRKEGQNVTLSCEQNLNHDAMYWYRQDPGQGLRLIYYSQIVNDFQKGDIAEGYSVSREKKESFPLTVTSAQKNPTAFYLCASRNIASYEQYFGPGTRLTVT.

This chain uses TRBV19 with TRBJ2-2; 7 bases line up with TRBD2. The CDR3 is 14 amino acids. Germline values: CDR1 LNHDA, CDR2 SQIVND (reference sequence). Trimming took 8 bases from V and 0 from J; bases not matched to a gene: 3. CDR3 nucleotide sequence: TGTGCCAGTCGACTAGCTGCGAACACCGGGGAGCTGTTTTTT. Its protein product is CASRLAANTGELFF.

This clone has just one count. The rearrangement links TRBV5-1 to TRBJ1-6, with unresolved D. Deletions cut 0 bases from V and 6 bases from J, with 10 bases between. Per the germline V gene, CDR1 is SGHRS and CDR2 is YFSETQ. The CDR3 length is 15 residues. The CDR3 DNA reads as TGCGCCAGCAGCTTGGGAGAAGCCCGTAATTCACCCCTCCACTTT. Translation gives CASSLGEARNSPLHF.

V usage is TRBV6-1 and J usage is TRBJ1-5, with a tentative D call TRBD1 (6 bases). This CDR3 is 15 amino acids long. The germline gives CDR1 MNHNS, CDR2 SASEGT. V lost 3 bases and J lost 9, with 18 bases in between. Written as DNA, the CDR3 is TGTGCCAGCAGTGACCCGGGACACGTCGTAGGGCCCCAGCATTTT. Protein product: CASSDPGHVVGPQHF.

The CDR3 DNA reads TGTGCCAGCAGCCACAGGGACAGGGGTTTTGAAAAACTGTTTTTT. Protein product: CASSHRDRGFEKLFF. This chain joins TRBV7-2 and TRBJ1-4; 10 bases align to TRBD1. The CDR3 is 15 residues long. With V trimmed by 5 bases and J by 7 bases, 7 bases remained unmatched. From germline, CDR1 is SGHTA and CDR2 FQGNSA.

The V and J genes are TRBV10-1 and TRBJ2-4, with D unresolved. This CDR3 is 14 amino acids long. Germline V gene data show CDR1 as WNHNN and CDR2 as SYGVQD (reference sequence). V lost 2 bases and J 0 bases, leaving 5 bases between the germline ends. The DNA of the CDR3 is TGCGCCAGCAGTGAGAGCCTAGCCAAAAACATTCAGTACTTC. Translating it yields CASSESLAKNIQYF.

This clone was picked up a small number of times. The gene calls are TRBV18 and TRBJ2-7; possible D gene TRBD2, 5 bases. CDR3 length equals 14 residues. Between the trimmed V and J ends, which lost 3 bases and 9 bases, there was a span of 18 bases. Looked up from germline, CDR1 is KGHSH and CDR2 is LQKENI. The CDR3 nucleotides are TGTGCCAGCTCACCCTCCGGAGAGGGTAGAATGCAGTACTTC. Protein sequence: CASSPSGEGRMQYF.

V gene TRBV6-1 combines with J gene TRBJ2-7, with 7 positions matching TRBD1. The CDR3 spans 15 residues. CDR1 is MNHNS, CDR2 SASEGT, per germline. The junction had 7 bases not matched to a gene; V was cut back by 3 bases and J by 2 bases. CDR3 residues: CASSETGTATYEQYF. CDR3 nucleotide sequence: TGTGCCAGCAGTGAGACCGGGACAGCCACCTACGAGCAGTACTTC.

The rearrangement joins TRBV27 to TRBJ2-7, with a possible D match to TRBD2 (5 bases). Between the trimmed V and J ends, which lost 4 bases and 2 bases, there was a span of 12 bases. Germline-derived CDR1 and CDR2 are MNHEY and SMNVEV (reference sequence). The CDR3 is 14 amino acids. The CDR3 DNA is TGTGCCAGCAGTTCGCCCCGGGGTACCTACGAGCAGTACTTC. Encoded protein: CASSSPRGTYEQYF.

The V gene is TRBV4-2, the J gene TRBJ2-1; D remains unclear. CDR3 size: 15 residues. CDR1 and CDR2 (germline): LGHNA, YNFKEQ. Trimming left V 0 bases short and J 0 bases short, with 6 bases between. The CDR3 sequence is CASSQETSSYNEQFF. The CDR3 DNA sequence: TGTGCCAGCAGCCAAGAAACGAGCTCCTACAATGAGCAGTTCTTC.

This clone was observed once. The gene calls are TRBV2 and TRBJ2-3; 8 nucleotides match TRBD2. The CDR3 is 14 residues long. Germline V gives CDR1 SNHLY, CDR2 FYNNEI. J gave up 6 bases and V 6 bases, and 8 bases lay outside the gene matches. CDR3 sequence: CASSVGGGTDTQYF. The DNA for the CDR3 is TGTGCCAGCAGCGTGGGCGGGGGGACTGATACGCAGTATTTT.

The chain has TRBV6-2 or TRBV6-3 and TRBJ1-5; 8 positions match TRBD1. The CDR3 spans 14 residues. V was pared by 5 bases and J by 5 bases, with 5 bases of the junction left unmatched. Germline V gene data show CDR1 as MNHEY and CDR2 as SVGEGT. The DNA for the CDR3 is TGTGCCAGCAGTGATGACAGGGGTTATCAGCCCCAGCATTTT. Its protein product is CASSDDRGYQPQHF.